These 24 T cell receptor beta chains were sequenced from one sample in a study of T-cell reconstitution after alpha-beta-depleted transplantation in children. The library targeted TCRbeta and was prepared with unique molecular identifiers. Via MiXCR, TCRdb re-called the PCR reads, giving one row per CDR3 protein. The table has 250,000 to 350,000 distinct CDR3 sequences, almost 10% seen once; the top ten hold 9.5% to 13%. The sample in question was PBMCs from the stem cell graft donor, obtained from the stem cell graft. Receptors originate from a human donor who donated a stem cell graft to a child with SCID.

The genes are TRBV5-5 and TRBJ2-4, with D unresolved. V was clipped by 1 base and J by 6 bases, with 14 bases between them. CDR3 length: 15 amino acids. Per germline, CDR1 SGHKS and CDR2 YYEKEE (reference sequence). DNA for the CDR3: TGTGCCAGCAGCTTGATTTCCCAGTCCAGAAACATTCAGTACTTC. Translated: CASSLISQSRNIQYF.

The genes are TRBV6-5 and TRBJ1-4, with D hard to call. Between the trimmed V and J ends, which lost 2 bases and 7 bases, there was a span of 11 bases. Germline V gene lookup returns CDR1 MNHEY and CDR2 SVGAGI. The CDR3 runs 14 residues. DNA for the CDR3: TGTGCCAGCAGTTACGATGGGCGGGGTGAAAAACTGTTTTTT. Its protein is CASSYDGRGEKLFF.

This clonotype was counted only a few times. The chain employs TRBV12-3 or TRBV12-4 and TRBJ2-6; D possibly corresponds to TRBD1 (5 bases). The CDR3 has 16 amino acids. Trimming took off 5 bases at V and 0 bases at J, with 11 bases between the two ends. The CDR3 sequence is CASSPAGNSGANVLTF. CDR3 DNA: TGTGCCAGCAGTCCCGCAGGGAACTCTGGGGCCAACGTCCTGACTTTC.

This clonotype was found many times. The J gene is TRBJ2-2, the V gene TRBV12-3 or TRBV12-4; 9 positions agree with TRBD2. The V gene end was trimmed by 2 bases and the J gene end by 6 bases; junction bases not matched to a gene: 10. CDR3 size: 17 residues. This chain's CDR3 is CASSLRLAGFLAGELFF. The CDR3 coding sequence is TGTGCCAGCAGTTTACGGCTAGCGGGGTTTTTGGCCGGGGAGCTGTTTTTT.

The chain combines TRBV5-1 with TRBJ1-5; TRBD1 is a possible D gene (5 bases). V was pared by 2 bases and J by 0 bases, with 9 bases between. Germline values: CDR1 SGHRS, CDR2 YFSETQ. CDR3 size: 15 residues. The CDR3 nucleotides read TGCGCCAGCAGCTTAGAAGGGACTAGCAATCAGCCCCAGCATTTT. This translates into CASSLEGTSNQPQHF.

In its sample, this clonotype was seen many times. V and J are TRBV12-3 or TRBV12-4 and TRBJ2-5, with no clear D. The CDR3 is 11 residues long. Trimming removed 5 bases at V and 4 bases at J, with 5 bases between. The CDR3 here is CASSTRETQYF. CDR3 coding DNA: TGTGCCAGCAGTACTCGAGAGACCCAGTACTTC.

This clonotype was seen many times. This chain connects TRBV19 to TRBJ2-3; D assignment may be TRBD1 or TRBD2 (6 bases each). Germline-derived CDR1 and CDR2 are LNHDA and SQIVND (reference sequence). The CDR3 length is 14 residues. The V end was cut by 0 bases, the J end by 8 bases, with 12 bases between. CDR3 protein: CASSIDPGAATQYF. The CDR3 bases are TGTGCCAGTAGTATAGACCCGGGGGCGGCTACGCAGTATTTT.

In its sample, this clonotype was seen a few times. The rearrangement joins TRBV12-3 or TRBV12-4 to TRBJ2-4; 11 bases match TRBD2. The CDR3 contains 17 residues. V gave up 6 bases and J gave up 0 bases; unmatched junction bases: 7. The CDR3 coding sequence is TGTGCCAGCAGGGCGGGACTAGCGGACCTAGCCAAAAACATTCAGTACTTC. It translates to CASRAGLADLAKNIQYF.

This clonotype was recorded a few times. The CDR3 sequence is CASSAAGTDNYGYTF. The DNA of the CDR3 is TGCGCCAGCAGCGCTGCCGGGACAGATAACTATGGCTACACCTTC. The V call is TRBV5-1, the J call TRBJ1-2; 7 positions match TRBD1. V was clipped by 4 bases and J by 1 base; unmatched bases: 7. The CDR3 is 15 amino acids. The germline V gene has CDR1 SGHRS and CDR2 YFSETQ.

This clonotype was seen a handful of times. The genes are TRBV4-1 and TRBJ2-5; TRBD2 is a possible D gene (5 bases). The CDR3 has 14 residues. The ends were cut back, 7 bases at V and 0 bases at J, with 12 bases in the middle. Germline CDR1 MGHRA, CDR2 YSYEKL. CDR3 nucleotide sequence: TGCGCCAGCACTCCGTCGGACTACCAAGAGACCCAGTACTTC. Translating gives CASTPSDYQETQYF.

This clonotype was seen repeatedly, ten times or more. The chain is built from TRBV6-1 and TRBJ2-7, with a tentative D call TRBD1 (5 bases). This CDR3 is built from 15 residues. V lost 6 bases and J 2 bases, leaving 17 bases between the germline ends. Germline CDR1 MNHNS, CDR2 SASEGT. CDR3 DNA: TGTGCCAGCAGCATTAGTAGGGGTACACCCTACGAGCAGTACTTC. Its protein is CASSISRGTPYEQYF.

This rearrangement joins TRBV14 to TRBJ1-1; 8 positions match TRBD1. The CDR3 sequence is 15 residues long. CDR1 is SGHDN, CDR2 FVKESK, per germline. V was clipped by 4 bases and J by 7 bases; unmatched bases: 11. The CDR3 sequence is CASSRGPQGAVEAFF. The CDR3 DNA follows: TGTGCCAGCAGCCGAGGGCCTCAGGGGGCCGTTGAAGCTTTCTTT.

The chain combines TRBV7-3 with TRBJ2-5; TRBD2 might be the D (5 bases). The germline V gene encodes CDR1 SGHTA and CDR2 FQGTGA. The V gene lost 4 bases and the J gene lost 4 bases, with 10 bases spanning the gap. The length of the CDR3 is 13 residues. The CDR3: CASSSGRGETQYF. Here the CDR3 DNA reads TGTGCCAGCAGCTCCGGACGGGGAGAGACCCAGTACTTC.

Only a few counts were recorded for this clonotype. The rearrangement joins TRBV19 to TRBJ1-1; D not certain. This CDR3 region has 12 residues. The ends were cut back, 5 bases at V and 3 bases at J, with 7 bases in the middle. Germline assignment: CDR1 LNHDA and CDR2 SQIVND (reference sequence). The CDR3 sequence: CASSEPYTEAFF. The DNA of the CDR3 is TGTGCCAGTAGTGAGCCGTACACTGAAGCTTTCTTT. The full variable domain, completed using reference TRBV19 and TRBJ1-1, is DGGITQSPKYLFRKEGQNVTLSCEQNLNHDAMYWYRQDPGQGLRLIYYSQIVNDFQKGDIAEGYSVSREKKESFPLTVTSAQKNPTAFYLCASSEPYTEAFFGQGTRLTVV.

The rearrangement uses TRBV6-5 and TRBJ1-1; D call uncertain. CDR1 and CDR2 (germline): MNHEY, SVGAGI. Trimming shortened V by 4 bases and J by 0 bases, and 18 bases separated the two germline ends. This CDR3 is 17 amino acids long. DNA for the CDR3: TGTGCCAGCAGTTTTTCGGGAGATCTAATAATGAACACTGAAGCTTTCTTT. Amino acids: CASSFSGDLIMNTEAFF.

V and J are TRBV5-8 and TRBJ1-5, with D perhaps TRBD1 (5 bases). Between the trimmed V and J ends, which lost 1 base and 3 bases, there was a span of 8 bases. From germline, CDR1 is SGHTS and CDR2 YDEGEE. The CDR3 is 14 residues long. The CDR3 spells CASSLRGTNQPQHF. CDR3 DNA: TGTGCCAGCAGCTTGAGAGGGACCAATCAGCCCCAGCATTTT.

The table lists this clonotype with a few counts. The chain has TRBV15 and TRBJ2-7, with D perhaps TRBD1 (7 bases). V dropped 1 base and J dropped 5 bases, with 15 bases sitting between them. Germline V gene sequence: CDR1 LNHNV, CDR2 YYDKDF (reference sequence). The CDR3 runs to 15 residues. In nucleotides, the CDR3 is TGTGCCACCAGCAGAGCAAGAGGGGGCGGGAACGAGCAGTACTTC. Protein sequence: CATSRARGGGNEQYF.

This clonotype has just a few counts. This chain joins TRBV11-2 and TRBJ2-1, with TRBD2 identical over 7 bases. The CDR3 contains 15 residues. J gave up 5 bases and V 5 bases, and 9 bases lay outside the gene matches. The germline gives CDR1 SGHAT, CDR2 FQNNGV. CDR3 DNA: TGTGCCAGCAGCCCTCGGGACTACTACAACAATGAGCAGTTCTTC. This sequence encodes CASSPRDYYNNEQFF.

The rearrangement uses TRBV20-1 and TRBJ2-5; 9 bases are shared with TRBD2. Germline V gene data show CDR1 as DFQATT and CDR2 as SNEGSKA (reference sequence). Trimming cost V 6 bases and J 3 bases; bases outside gene matches: 5. This CDR3 contains 13 residues. The CDR3 sequence: CSAGGGGKETQYF. CDR3 coding DNA: TGCAGTGCCGGCGGGGGGGGAAAAGAGACCCAGTACTTC.

The chain is built from TRBV11-2 and TRBJ2-7; 7 positions agree with TRBD2. The junction had 11 bases not matched to a gene; V was cut back by 6 bases and J by 6 bases. CDR3 length: 14 amino acids. Germline V CDR1 and CDR2: SGHAT, FQNNGV. The CDR3: CASSLGGLGTEQYF. The CDR3 DNA reads as TGTGCCAGCAGTCTCGGGGGGTTAGGGACCGAGCAGTACTTC.

This clonotype was detected many times. The rearrangement uses TRBV20-1 and TRBJ2-7; D ambiguous. Trimming shortened V by 4 bases and J by 0 bases, and 13 bases separated the two germline ends. There are 14 residues in the CDR3. CDR1 is DFQATT and CDR2 is SNEGSKA in the germline V gene (reference sequence). CDR3 amino acids: CSANGQHFSYEQYF. CDR3 nucleotide sequence: TGCAGTGCTAATGGGCAGCACTTCTCCTACGAGCAGTACTTC.

This clonotype was observed a few times. This chain links TRBV29-1 with TRBJ2-1; D is unclear. This CDR3 has 13 amino acids. The V gene's germline CDR1 is SQVTM and CDR2 ANQGSEA. V was cut by 5 bases and J by 8 bases, with 16 bases left in between. The CDR3 loop reads CSVSAALGYEQFF. DNA of the CDR3: TGCAGCGTTTCTGCGGCGTTGGGTTATGAGCAGTTCTTC.

A few counts support this clonotype. The chain uses TRBV5-6 and TRBJ2-7; D assignment may be TRBD1 or TRBD2 (5 bases each). Germline V gene lookup returns CDR1 SGHDT and CDR2 YYEEEE. There are 15 residues in the CDR3. V dropped 4 bases and J dropped 0 bases, with 14 bases sitting between them. CDR3 DNA: TGTGCCAGCAGCCTCCGGGACGAGGGCTCCTACGAGCAGTACTTC. Protein product: CASSLRDEGSYEQYF.

This clonotype showed up just once. V gene TRBV5-1 combines with J gene TRBJ2-3; D remains unclear. The CDR3 consists of 13 residues. Germline V CDR1 and CDR2: SGHRS, YFSETQ. V was clipped by 5 bases and J by 0 bases, with 7 bases between them. The CDR3 DNA reads TGCGCCAGCAGGAATTTGAGCACAGATACGCAGTATTTT. Protein product: CASRNLSTDTQYF.